The 28 T cell receptor beta chains presented below share a single source sample, sequenced in a study of T cells after posttransplantation cyclophosphamide. The table came from immunoSEQ multiplex PCR; TCRdb's copy has only in-frame clones and leaves some out. The data contain roughly 3,500 clones, about four fifths of them singletons. Methotrexate plus calcineurin inhibitor accompanied controls' myeloablative marrow transplants; sampling was 1 year later. This sample comprised PBMCs, obtained after allogeneic stem cell transplant with calcineurin inhibitor and methotrexate. The origin of the receptors is a female patient aged 45-65 years who received an allogeneic stem cell transplant from an unrelated donor, was CMV-positive, and had acute and chronic GVHD. These T cells may partly come from the graft donor.

V gene TRBV12-2 combines with J gene TRBJ1-4; TRBD1 is the table's D call and was not checked against the DNA. TRBV12-2 is a known pseudogene. CDR3 length: 13 amino acids. The CDR3 sequence: CASRLGQGEKLFF. The CDR3 DNA follows: TGTGCAAGTCGCTTAGGACAGGGTGAAAAACTGTTTTTT.

The chain combines TRBV19 with TRBJ1-2; 7 bases are shared with TRBD1. Trimming took 3 bases from V and 5 from J; bases not matched to a gene: 6. CDR3 size: 14 residues. CDR1 is LNHDA and CDR2 is SQIVND in the germline V gene (reference sequence). The CDR3 reads CASSIRGGAYGYTF. CDR3 in DNA: TGTGCCAGTAGTATTAGAGGGGGCGCTTATGGCTACACCTTC.

By sample share, this clone is hyperexpanded. The DNA of the CDR3 is TGTGCCAGCAGCGTAGGGCAGGACACTGAAGCTTTCTTT. This encodes CASSVGQDTEAFF. This chain links TRBV9 with TRBJ1-1; no clear D. Deletions cut 0 bases from V and 3 bases from J, with 6 bases between. Germline V gene data show CDR1 as SGDLS and CDR2 as YYNGEE. The CDR3 covers 13 residues. The variable domain in full, completed from reference TRBV9 and TRBJ1-1, reads DSGVTQTPKHLITATGQRVTLRCSPRSGDLSVYWYQQSLDQGLQFLIQYYNGEERAKGNILERFSAQQFPDLHSELNLSSLELGDSALYFCASSVGQDTEAFFGQGTRLTVV.

The chain carries TRBV9 and TRBJ1-1, with D maybe TRBD1 (6 bases). Per the germline V gene, CDR1 is SGDLS and CDR2 is YYNGEE. V was trimmed by 2 bases and J by 1 base, leaving 12 bases between them. The CDR3 totals 15 residues. In DNA, the CDR3 is TGTGCCAGCAGCGTGTCCGGGACATCGAACACTGAAGCTTTCTTT. Amino acids: CASSVSGTSNTEAFF.

The rearrangement joins TRBV7-2 to TRBJ1-5; tentatively, D is TRBD1 (6 bases). CDR3 size: 14 residues. Trimming removed 5 bases from V and 6 bases from J, with 14 bases in between. The germline gives CDR1 SGHTA, CDR2 FQGNSA. The CDR3 DNA reads TGTGCCAGCAGCGTAGATGGGGGCCCTCAGCCCCAGCATTTT. Protein product: CASSVDGGPQPQHF.

V and J are TRBV28 and TRBJ1-2; 9 positions match TRBD1. Trimming removed 6 bases from V and 0 bases from J; junction bases left unmatched: 5. Germline V gene lookup returns CDR1 MDHEN and CDR2 SYDVKM. The CDR3 is 15 amino acids. DNA for the CDR3: TGTGCCAGCAGAGGGACAGGGTCTGCTAACTATGGCTACACCTTC. Translated, it gives CASRGTGSANYGYTF.

As for this clone: A far larger clone is only one base removed, so a read error is likely. This sample also contains other DNA sequences that code for the same CDR3. The rearrangement joins TRBV5-1 to TRBJ1-1, with D unresolved. This CDR3 region has 14 residues. The V gene lost 0 bases and the J gene lost 5 bases, with 11 bases spanning the gap. Germline V lookup: CDR1 SGHRS, CDR2 YFSETQ. The CDR3 DNA reads as TGCGCCAGCAGCTTGGCCGACACGTGGACTGAAGCTTTCTTT. Its translation: CASSLADTWTEAFF.

The V and J genes are TRBV6-1 and TRBJ2-7; weak D call: TRBD1 (5 bases). V was clipped by 2 bases and J by 0 bases, with 11 bases between them. The CDR3 contains 15 residues. Germline CDR1 is MNHNS and CDR2 is SASEGT. CDR3 DNA: TGTGCCAGCAGTGAAAGTTCAGGGCGCTCCTACGAGCAGTACTTC. This gives the protein CASSESSGRSYEQYF.

The V and J genes are TRBV6-5 and TRBJ1-1; 7 positions agree with TRBD1. The CDR3 is made up of 14 amino acids. CDR1 is MNHEY and CDR2 is SVGAGI in the germline V gene. Trimming took 7 bases from V and 6 from J; bases not matched to a gene: 11. The DNA for the CDR3 is TGTGCCAGCAAAGGCAGGGGGACGGTGCCTGAAGCTTTCTTT. Its translation is CASKGRGTVPEAFF.

The CDR3 sequence: CASSAQGGATGELFF. The CDR3 nucleotides read TGTGCCAGCAGTGCCCAAGGGGGGGCCACCGGGGAGCTGTTTTTT. V is TRBV2 and J is TRBJ2-2, with D possibly matching TRBD2 (7 bases). From germline, CDR1 is SNHLY and CDR2 FYNNEI. This CDR3 spans 15 amino acids. The germline V and J ends were trimmed by 4 bases and 4 bases, with 13 bases remaining between them.

This clone was seen only a few times. The rearrangement uses TRBV5-1 and TRBJ2-7, with no clear D. Germline V gene sequence: CDR1 SGHRS, CDR2 YFSETQ. Trimming left V 0 bases short and J 5 bases short, with 6 bases between. The CDR3 length is 12 residues. In DNA, the CDR3 is TGCGCCAGCAGCTTGGATTCGGACGAGCAGTACTTC. Residues: CASSLDSDEQYF.

Details on this clone: The junction shows a germline mismatch at one end, possibly a read error. This chain connects TRBV5-4 to TRBJ2-3; unclear D gene. Per germline, CDR1 SGHNT and CDR2 YYREEE (reference sequence). The CDR3 consists of 12 residues. In nucleotides, the CDR3 is TGTGCCAGCAGCGTATCCACAAATACGCAGTATTTT. It is translated as CASSVSTNTQYF.

In its sample, this clone was seen once. The identical CDR3 is also encoded by other nucleotide sequences in the sample. The CDR3: CASSTGTGITGELFF. The CDR3 DNA reads TGTGCCAGCAGTACCGGGACAGGTATTACCGGGGAGCTGTTTTTT. J is TRBJ2-2 and V is TRBV7-2; 8 bases fit TRBD1. The length of the CDR3 is 15 residues. V shed 6 bases, J shed 5 bases, and the junction held 8 bases outside the gene matches. Germline CDR1 SGHTA, CDR2 FQGNSA. The full variable domain, in which reference TRBV7-2 and TRBJ2-2 provide the parts outside the CDR3, is GAGVSQSPSNKVTEKGKDVELRCDPISGHTALYWYRQSLGQGLEFLIYFQGNSAPDKSGLPSDRFSAERTGGSVSTLTIQRTQQEDSAVYLCASSTGTGITGELFFGEGSRLTVL.

This chain connects TRBV7-2 to TRBJ2-7; 10 nucleotides line up with TRBD1. CDR3 length: 15 residues. V gave up 5 bases and J gave up 2 bases; unmatched junction bases: 6. CDR1 and CDR2 (germline): SGHTA, FQGNSA. In DNA form, the CDR3 reads TGTGCCAGCAGCGCCCGGGACAGGGGCGCCTACGAGCAGTACTTC. It specifies CASSARDRGAYEQYF.

V usage is TRBV7-9 and J usage is TRBJ1-1; 8 bases are a match to TRBD1. The CDR3 length is 16 residues. Germline-derived CDR1 and CDR2 are SEHNR and FQNEAQ (reference sequence). V gave up 8 bases and J gave up 0 bases; unmatched junction bases: 11. Here the CDR3 reads CASHPIQGGMNTEAFF. CDR3 DNA sequence: TGTGCCAGCCACCCCATACAGGGGGGCATGAACACTGAAGCTTTCTTT.

This chain links TRBV7-9 with TRBJ2-3, with D possibly matching TRBD2 (5 bases). Germline CDR1 and CDR2: SEHNR and FQNEAQ (reference sequence). The V end was cut by 1 base, the J end by 5 bases, with 19 bases between. There are 17 residues in the CDR3. The CDR3 loop is CASSLGGNGLHRDTQYF. The CDR3 DNA sequence: TGTGCCAGCAGCTTAGGGGGAAATGGACTGCACAGAGATACGCAGTATTTT.

About this clone: A junction boundary mismatches the germline segment, possibly from a read error. The chain employs TRBV5-1 and TRBJ2-1, with 12 nucleotides matching TRBD2. The CDR3 consists of 14 residues. CDR1 and CDR2 (germline): SGHRS, YFSETQ. The CDR3 loop reads CTSSLELAGGEQFF. The CDR3 DNA reads as TGCACCAGCAGCTTGGAACTAGCGGGAGGTGAGCAGTTCTTC.

The chain combines TRBV5-1 with TRBJ2-1, with D possibly TRBD2 on 6 matching bases. The CDR3 contains 13 residues. Germline V CDR1 and CDR2: SGHRS, YFSETQ. With 5 bases removed from V and 5 bases from J, the gap between germline ends came to 11 bases. The CDR3 sequence: CASRGRGDNEQFF. The DNA for the CDR3 is TGCGCCAGCAGAGGGCGGGGAGACAATGAGCAGTTCTTC.

V is TRBV7-3 and J is TRBJ2-1, with 15 bases fitting TRBD2. This CDR3 contains 18 residues. Germline values: CDR1 SGHTA, CDR2 FQGTGA. Trimming cost V 5 bases and J 12 bases; bases outside gene matches: 17. CDR3 sequence: CASSAGLRTSGGAHGQFF. DNA for the CDR3: TGTGCCAGCAGCGCCGGACTCAGGACTAGCGGGGGGGCCCACGGGCAGTTCTTC. The variable domain in full, with the rest retrieved from reference TRBV7-3 and TRBJ2-1, is GAGVSQTPSNKVTEKGKYVELRCDPISGHTALYWYRQSLGQGPEFLIYFQGTGAADDSGLPNDRFFAVRPEGSVSTLKIQRTERGDSAVYLCASSAGLRTSGGAHGQFFGPGTRLTVL.

There are a few counts of this clone. The CDR3 protein is CASSIQGYTEAFF. The CDR3 nucleotides are TGTGCCAGCAGCATACAGGGCTACACTGAAGCTTTCTTT. The genes are TRBV11-2 and TRBJ1-1, with D possibly TRBD1 on 6 matching bases. The CDR3 is 13 residues long. Germline V gene sequence: CDR1 SGHAT, CDR2 FQNNGV. V was pared by 5 bases and J by 3 bases, with 10 bases between.

V usage is TRBV4-2 and J usage is TRBJ2-1, with 8 positions matching TRBD2. With 4 bases clipped from V and 4 bases from J, the junction kept 12 bases outside the gene matches. The germline CDR1 and CDR2 sequences are LGHNA and YNFKEQ. The CDR3 covers 17 residues. CDR3 protein: CASSPDGLAGTYNEQFF. The CDR3 bases are TGTGCCAGCAGCCCCGACGGCCTAGCGGGTACTTACAATGAGCAGTTCTTC.

The chain has TRBV7-9 and TRBJ1-2, with D perhaps matching TRBD1 (5 bases). Germline V CDR1 and CDR2: SEHNR, FQNEAQ (reference sequence). The CDR3 loop spans 16 amino acids. The V gene lost 5 bases and the J gene lost 8 bases, with 24 bases spanning the gap. This chain's CDR3 is CASSHRDGGAIGGYTF. The CDR3 DNA follows: TGTGCCAGCAGCCACCGGGACGGCGGGGCCATAGGGGGCTACACCTTC.

For the CDR3, the DNA is TGTGCCAGCAGCTGGCTGGTCCGGGGAAGCTACACCTTC. Translated: CASSWLVRGSYTF. The gene calls are TRBV5-6 and TRBJ1-2; D not resolved. The CDR3 loop spans 13 amino acids. Germline V gene data show CDR1 as SGHDT and CDR2 as YYEEEE. Deletions cut 3 bases from V and 9 bases from J, with 15 bases between. The full variable domain, its missing parts supplied by reference TRBV5-6 and TRBJ1-2, is DAGVTQSPTHLIKTRGQQVTLRCSPKSGHDTVSWYQQALGQGPQFIFQYYEEEERQRGNFPDRFSGHQFPNYSSELNVNALLLGDSALYLCASSWLVRGSYTFGSGTRLTVV.

J is TRBJ2-1 and V is TRBV2; D may be TRBD2 (5 bases). Germline V gene lookup returns CDR1 SNHLY and CDR2 FYNNEI. The CDR3 is 17 residues long. Trimming removed 4 bases at V and 0 bases at J, with 16 bases between. The CDR3, as DNA: TGTGCCAGCAGTGTAAGGGCCCCGGGGAGCTCCTACAATGAGCAGTTCTTC. Translation: CASSVRAPGSSYNEQFF. Based on the CDR3 plus reference TRBV2 and TRBJ2-1, the full variable domain is EPEVTQTPSHQVTQMGQEVILRCVPISNHLYFYWYRQILGQKVEFLVSFYNNEISEKSEIFDDQFSVERPDGSNFTLKIRSTKLEDSAMYFCASSVRAPGSSYNEQFFGPGTRLTVL.

This chain connects TRBV6-5 to TRBJ1-1; 7 nucleotides line up with TRBD1. The V gene end was trimmed by 4 bases and the J gene end by 5 bases; junction bases not matched to a gene: 10. Germline-derived CDR1 and CDR2 are MNHEY and SVGAGI. The CDR3 runs 15 residues. DNA of the CDR3: TGTGCCAGCAGTTCCGAACGACAGGGAAGGACTGAAGCTTTCTTT. Encoded protein: CASSSERQGRTEAFF.

This chain joins TRBV11-2 and TRBJ1-1; 8 positions match TRBD1. The germline gives CDR1 SGHAT, CDR2 FQNNGV. The J segment lost 1 base and the V segment lost 4 bases, leaving 5 bases of the junction unmatched. The CDR3 has 15 residues. The CDR3 nucleotides read TGTGCCAGCAGCTCTTCCGGGACAGGGAACACTGAAGCTTTCTTT. Amino acids: CASSSSGTGNTEAFF.

The J gene is TRBJ1-5, the V gene TRBV28; 8 nucleotides align to TRBD1. V shed 4 bases, J shed 7 bases, and the junction held 9 bases outside the gene matches. The CDR3 is 15 residues long. Per the germline V gene, CDR1 is MDHEN and CDR2 is SYDVKM. The CDR3 region is CASSSYYRGKQPQHF. The CDR3 DNA reads TGTGCCAGCAGTTCGTATTACAGGGGGAAGCAGCCCCAGCATTTT.

The chain combines TRBV6-1 with TRBJ1-6, with a possible D match to TRBD1 (5 bases). The CDR3 has 12 residues. Looked up from germline, CDR1 is MNHNS and CDR2 is SASEGT. The V and J ends lost 4 bases and 15 bases respectively, with 13 bases between them. The CDR3 nucleotides read TGTGCCAGCAGTGTACGGGGGTCAGGCCTCCACTTT. Translated: CASSVRGSGLHF.